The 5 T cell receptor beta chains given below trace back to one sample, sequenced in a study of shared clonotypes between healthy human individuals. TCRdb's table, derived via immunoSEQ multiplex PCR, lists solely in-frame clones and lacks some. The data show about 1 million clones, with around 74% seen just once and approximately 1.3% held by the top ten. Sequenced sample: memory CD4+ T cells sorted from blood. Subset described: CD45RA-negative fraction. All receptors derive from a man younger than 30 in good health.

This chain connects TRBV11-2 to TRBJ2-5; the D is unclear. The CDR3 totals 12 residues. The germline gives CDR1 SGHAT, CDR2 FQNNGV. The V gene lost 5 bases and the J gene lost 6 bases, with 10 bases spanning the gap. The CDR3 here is CASSGVSKTQYF. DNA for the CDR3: TGTGCCAGCAGCGGGGTATCGAAGACCCAGTACTTC.

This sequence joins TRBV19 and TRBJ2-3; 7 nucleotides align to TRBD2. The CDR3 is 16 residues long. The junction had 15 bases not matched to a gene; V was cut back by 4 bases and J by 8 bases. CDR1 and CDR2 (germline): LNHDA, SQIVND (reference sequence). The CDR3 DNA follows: TGTGCCAGTAGTACCGGGACTCAAGAGTCGGGGGGTACGCAGTATTTT. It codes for CASSTGTQESGGTQYF.

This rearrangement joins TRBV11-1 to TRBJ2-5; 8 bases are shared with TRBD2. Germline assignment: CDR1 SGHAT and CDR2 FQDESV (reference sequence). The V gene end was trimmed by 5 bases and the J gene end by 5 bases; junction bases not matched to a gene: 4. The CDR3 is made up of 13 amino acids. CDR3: CASSQTGGETQYF. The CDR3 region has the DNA TGTGCCAGCAGCCAAACGGGAGGGGAGACCCAGTACTTC.

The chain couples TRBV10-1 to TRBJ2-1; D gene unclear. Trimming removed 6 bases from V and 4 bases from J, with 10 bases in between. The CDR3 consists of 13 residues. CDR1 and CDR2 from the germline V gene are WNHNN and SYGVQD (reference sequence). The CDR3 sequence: CASSDSVYNEQFF. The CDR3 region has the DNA TGCGCCAGCAGCGATTCCGTATACAATGAGCAGTTCTTC.

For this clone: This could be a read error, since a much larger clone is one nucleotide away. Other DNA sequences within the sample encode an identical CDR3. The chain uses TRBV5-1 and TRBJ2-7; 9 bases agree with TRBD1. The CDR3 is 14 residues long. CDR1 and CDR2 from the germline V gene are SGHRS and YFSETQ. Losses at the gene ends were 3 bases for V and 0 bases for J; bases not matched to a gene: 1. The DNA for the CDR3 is TGCGCCAGCAGCTCGGGACAGGGCTCCTACGAGCAGTACTTC. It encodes CASSSGQGSYEQYF.